The clone carrying this T cell receptor (beta chain) was picked up a small number of times. This CDR3 contains 15 residues. Trimming removed 8 bases at V and 8 bases at J, with 21 bases between. Germline V CDR1 and CDR2: SGHTA, FQGTGA. This sample stems from a study of blood T cell repertoires in COVID-19. Study at large: COVID-19 samples, acute and convalescent, were from the United States, Italy and Spain.

TCRdb's table, derived via immunoSEQ multiplex PCR, lists solely in-frame clones and lacks some. The sample shows hundreds of thousands of clones, about 88% of them seen only once. This clonotype was sampled from a man aged 35 to 55 with acute or convalescent COVID-19. Sequenced sample: peripheral blood. The rearrangement joins TRBV7-3 to TRBJ2-2; weak D call: TRBD2 (5 bases). This chain's CDR3 is CASSRGSGPKGELFF. The CDR3, as DNA: TGTGCCAGCTCTCGGGGAAGCGGTCCTAAAGGGGAGCTGTTTTTT.